Listed here are 21 T cell receptor beta chains from one sample, sequenced in a study of CD4+ T cells in melanoma. Libraries were prepared by immunoSEQ multiplex PCR; TCRdb keeps only in-frame clonotypes and omits some of them. The sample has about 9,600 clones; about three quarters are singletons. What was sequenced was cells from a culture (not recorded whether cultured in vitro). Receptors were obtained from a human donor with melanoma.

Turning to this clone: Mismatch with germline at one junction end may stem from a read error. The V call is TRBV12-5, the J call TRBJ1-1; no clear D. The CDR3 extends over 12 amino acids. Germline values: CDR1 LGHNT, CDR2 FRNRAP. CDR3 residues: CASGQRNTDAFF. The CDR3 DNA sequence: TGTGCTAGTGGACAAAGGAACACTGACGCTTTCTTT.

The chain links TRBV18 to TRBJ2-1; TRBD2 might be the D (5 bases). Per the germline V gene, CDR1 is KGHSH and CDR2 is LQKENI. The ends were cut back, 0 bases at V and 2 bases at J, with 11 bases in the middle. The length of the CDR3 is 16 residues. In DNA, the CDR3 is TGTGCCAGCTCACCACCGAGCGGCCCGGCCTACAATGAGCAGTTCTTC. Encoded protein: CASSPPSGPAYNEQFF.

The chain uses TRBV2 and TRBJ2-3; 11 bases are a match to TRBD1. With V trimmed by 6 bases and J by 3 bases, 5 bases remained unmatched. The germline V gene encodes CDR1 SNHLY and CDR2 FYNNEI. The CDR3 runs to 15 residues. CDR3 amino acids: CASRGTGGQTDTQYF. CDR3 nucleotides: TGTGCCAGCAGGGGGACAGGGGGACAGACAGATACGCAGTATTTT.

The rearrangement uses TRBV28 and TRBJ2-1, with D perhaps TRBD1 (5 bases). Trimming pared 3 bases from V and 15 bases from J, leaving 21 bases between. CDR3 length: 14 residues. CDR1 and CDR2 (germline): MDHEN, SYDVKM. CDR3: CASSLLPQGTGSFF. The CDR3 nucleotides read TGTGCCAGCAGTTTGCTCCCTCAGGGTACAGGCTCGTTCTTC.

The V call is TRBV19, the J call TRBJ2-3; 9 positions match TRBD1. J lost 3 bases, V lost 5 bases, and 3 bases had no gene match. In germline, CDR1 is LNHDA, CDR2 SQIVND (reference sequence). This CDR3 region has 14 residues. CDR3 bases: TGTGCCAGTAGTCCGGACAGGGGAACAGATACGCAGTATTTT. This encodes CASSPDRGTDTQYF.

V usage is TRBV7-6 and J usage is TRBJ2-2; D may be TRBD1 (7 bases). V was clipped by 5 bases and J by 2 bases, with 12 bases between them. CDR1 and CDR2 from the germline V gene are SGHVS and FNYEAQ. The CDR3 extends over 15 amino acids. The CDR3 sequence is CASSPRDSNTGELFF. CDR3 in DNA: TGTGCCAGCAGCCCGCGGGACAGCAACACCGGGGAGCTGTTTTTT.

This clone has only a few counts. The chain couples TRBV11-2 to TRBJ1-1, with a possible D match to TRBD1 (6 bases). Germline CDR1 SGHAT, CDR2 FQNNGV. Trimming cost V 2 bases and J 4 bases, with 8 bases left between them. The CDR3 spans 13 residues. CDR3 loop: CASSLRGSTEAFF. The CDR3 bases are TGTGCCAGCAGCTTAAGGGGGTCCACTGAAGCTTTCTTT.

By share, this clone counts as medium-sized (0.01 to 0.1%). The J gene is TRBJ2-2, the V gene TRBV7-3; TRBD1 might be the D (6 bases). CDR1 and CDR2 from the germline V gene are SGHTA and FQGTGA. The CDR3 length is 15 residues. The ends were cut back, 2 bases at V and 5 bases at J, with 12 bases in the middle. In DNA form, the CDR3 reads TGTGCCAGCAGCTTAGACGGACAGTCGACCGGGGAGCTGTTTTTT. Residues: CASSLDGQSTGELFF.

The V call is TRBV6-5, the J call TRBJ1-4; perhaps TRBD1 as D (6 bases). CDR1 MNHEY and CDR2 SVGAGI come from the germline V gene. CDR3 length: 14 amino acids. V shed 6 bases and J shed 0 bases, with 8 bases lying between them. The DNA of the CDR3 is TGTGCCAGCAGGGACAGTACAACTAATGAAAAACTGTTTTTT. Translation gives CASRDSTTNEKLFF.

The J gene is TRBJ2-1, the V gene TRBV7-3; D gene unclear. This CDR3 is built from 16 residues. The germline gives CDR1 SGHTA, CDR2 FQGTGA. Trimming stripped 5 bases from V and 0 bases from J, with 14 bases between. Here the CDR3 DNA reads TGTGCCAGCAGCACGCACGAGGCAAGCTCCTACAATGAGCAGTTCTTC. Translation: CASSTHEASSYNEQFF.

This sequence joins TRBV29-1 and TRBJ2-1; no firm D call. Per germline, CDR1 SQVTM and CDR2 ANQGSEA. The ends were cut back, 7 bases at V and 5 bases at J, with 12 bases in the middle. The CDR3 covers 12 residues. CDR3 sequence: CSARTQNNEQFF. As DNA, the CDR3 is TGCAGCGCCCGGACCCAAAACAATGAGCAGTTCTTC.

The V gene is TRBV7-8, the J gene TRBJ2-2; D is unclear. The CDR3 is 14 amino acids. The V gene's germline CDR1 is SGHVS and CDR2 FQNEAQ. Trimming shortened V by 4 bases and J by 7 bases, and 13 bases separated the two germline ends. This CDR3 reads CASSSMRIGGELFF. The CDR3 region has the DNA TGTGCCAGCAGCTCTATGAGGATTGGCGGGGAGCTGTTTTTT.

This clone has a single count. The chain couples TRBV27 to TRBJ1-2; the match to TRBD1 covers 12 bases. The CDR3 totals 18 residues. Germline V gene data show CDR1 as MNHEY and CDR2 as SMNVEV (reference sequence). J lost 5 bases, V lost 3 bases, and 13 bases had no gene match. The CDR3 loop reads CASSLSRGTGGRLYGYTF. CDR3 sequence (DNA): TGTGCCAGCAGTTTGAGTCGCGGGACAGGGGGCCGATTATATGGCTACACCTTC.

The J gene is TRBJ2-1, the V gene TRBV9; D may be TRBD2 (6 bases). V lost 2 bases, J lost 2 bases, and 11 bases lay in between. CDR3 size: 15 residues. Germline V gives CDR1 SGDLS, CDR2 YYNGEE. The CDR3 reads CASSVSGNPYNEQFF. DNA for the CDR3: TGTGCCAGCAGCGTTAGCGGAAATCCCTACAATGAGCAGTTCTTC.

The V gene is TRBV18, the J gene TRBJ2-3; weak D call: TRBD2 (7 bases). The CDR3 is made up of 16 amino acids. CDR1 is KGHSH, CDR2 LQKENI, per germline. Trimming stripped 2 bases from V and 2 bases from J, with 14 bases between. In nucleotides, the CDR3 is TGTGCCAGCTCACCAGACGGGGGGCTCTCCACAGATACGCAGTATTTT. Translating it yields CASSPDGGLSTDTQYF. Variable domain in full (rest from reference TRBV18 and TRBJ2-3): NAGVMQNPRHLVRRRGQEARLRCSPMKGHSHVYWYRQLPEEGLKFMVYLQKENIIDESGMPKERFSAEFPKEGPSILRIQQVVRGDSAAYFCASSPDGGLSTDTQYFGPGTRLTVL.

The chain recombines TRBV7-2 with TRBJ1-2; no clear D gene. The CDR3 length is 13 residues. The germline gives CDR1 SGHTA, CDR2 FQGNSA. V dropped 5 bases and J dropped 5 bases, with 12 bases sitting between them. Here the CDR3 DNA reads TGTGCCAGCAGCCCAAACCCGGGATATGGCTACACCTTC. It is translated as CASSPNPGYGYTF.

V gene TRBV5-5 combines with J gene TRBJ2-1; the D gene is possibly TRBD1 (6 bases). Germline CDR1 SGHKS, CDR2 YYEKEE (reference sequence). The CDR3 has 16 residues. Trimming removed 1 base at V and 6 bases at J, with 17 bases between. CDR3 DNA: TGTGCCAGCAGCTTGTTTATGTGGACAGAAGGCAATGAGCAGTTCTTC. This encodes CASSLFMWTEGNEQFF.

The V gene is TRBV5-6, the J gene TRBJ1-1, with 8 bases that match TRBD1. The CDR3 is 14 residues long. Germline CDR1 and CDR2: SGHDT and YYEEEE. After removal of 4 bases from V and 7 bases from J, the junction contained 9 bases not matched to a gene. CDR3: CASSRYRGAGEAFF. CDR3 coding DNA: TGTGCCAGCAGCAGGTACAGGGGGGCTGGTGAAGCTTTCTTT.

This chain uses TRBV11-2 with TRBJ2-7; D remains unclear. The CDR3 is 12 amino acids. Trimming shortened V by 1 base and J by 3 bases, and 4 bases separated the two germline ends. CDR1 and CDR2 from the germline V gene are SGHAT and FQNNGV. The CDR3, as DNA: TGTGCCAGCAGCTTAGGCGTCTACGAGCAGTACTTC. As protein: CASSLGVYEQYF.

The CDR3 DNA sequence: TGTGCCAGCAGCCCAGGGACATTCACAACTAATGAAAAACTGTTTTTT. It yields the protein CASSPGTFTTNEKLFF. V usage is TRBV5-5 and J usage is TRBJ1-4; TRBD1 might be the D (6 bases). Trimming took off 4 bases at V and 0 bases at J, with 13 bases between the two ends. Germline CDR1 is SGHKS and CDR2 is YYEKEE (reference sequence). CDR3 length equals 16 residues. The whole variable domain, remainder taken from reference TRBV5-5 and TRBJ1-4, is DAGVTQSPTHLIKTRGQQVTLRCSPISGHKSVSWYQQVLGQGPQFIFQYYEKEERGRGNFPDRFSARQFPNYSSELNVNALLLGDSALYLCASSPGTFTTNEKLFFGSGTQLSVL.

The chain has TRBV6-6 and TRBJ2-7, with a tentative D call TRBD1 (5 bases). The V end was cut by 2 bases, the J end by 5 bases, with 13 bases between. The germline V gene has CDR1 MNHNY and CDR2 SVGAGI (reference sequence). CDR3 length: 14 amino acids. In DNA form, the CDR3 reads TGTGCCAGCAGTTACCGGCAGGGTATCAACGAGCAGTACTTC. Amino acids: CASSYRQGINEQYF.